This T cell receptor (beta chain) was found in a study of T cells in Graves' hyperthyroidism and ophthalmopathy. Based on clinical symptoms, serum thyroxine and TRAb, thyroid ultrasound and orbital computed tomography, diagnoses were reached. What was amplified from RNA transcripts were TCR beta CDR3 regions. HTBI primers drove first-round RT-PCR of the TCR CDR3. TCRdb fed the multiplex PCR reads into MiXCR, producing one record per CDR3 protein. The sample has hundreds of thousands of distinct CDR3 sequences; roughly an eighth are singletons. This clonotype was seen only a few times. Material: blood. This TCR came from a woman between 18 and 29 years old with Graves' hyperthyroidism.

CDR3 DNA sequence: TGTGCCAGCAGCGCCCCGGGCAGGGCTCACTATGGCTACACCTTC. It codes for CASSAPGRAHYGYTF. The chain uses TRBV9 and TRBJ1-2, with a tentative D call TRBD1 (5 bases). Germline V lookup: CDR1 SGDLS, CDR2 YYNGEE. Trimming cost V 3 bases and J 3 bases, with 15 bases left between them. The CDR3 sequence is 15 residues long.